This T cell receptor (beta chain) stems from a study of shared T cell receptors in the human thymus. The table came from immunoSEQ multiplex PCR; TCRdb's copy has only in-frame clones and leaves some out. The table lists roughly 560,000 clones, 78% of them singletons. From germline, CDR1 is SQVTM and CDR2 ANQGSEA. CDR3 length: 15 residues. After removal of 5 bases from V and 4 bases from J, the junction contained 12 bases not matched to a gene. This clone showed up just a few times. The same data also contributed to another study, on human thymus T cells. That paper states: Overlap was high between thymic repertoires from unrelated individuals, as reported in related research.

This sequence joins TRBV29-1 and TRBJ1-1, with 8 nucleotides matching TRBD1. The receptor was isolated from a boy under three years old with a congenital heart defect. The sequencing input was thymocytes. The CDR3 DNA reads TGCAGCGTTCCTAGAGACAGGGGTACGCGCACTGAAGCTTTCTTT. It codes for CSVPRDRGTRTEAFF.